The sequence of this TCR beta chain was determined in a study of cytomegalovirus exposure and HLA in healthy donors. PCR was performed using 60 Vbeta and 13 Jbeta primers. Produced via immunoSEQ multiplex PCR; TCRdb's table is partial and in-frame only. This sample's table has roughly 150,000 clones. The V and J ends lost 4 bases and 2 bases respectively, with 15 bases between them. The germline V gene encodes CDR1 SGHRS and CDR2 YFSETQ. CDR3 size: 15 residues. The sequence derives from a woman aged 45-60 years in good health and CMV-seronegative. This chain links TRBV5-1 with TRBJ2-5; no clear D. The sequencing input was PBMCs. The CDR3 nucleotides are TGCGCCAGCAGCCCCGAGGCCTTCGGACAAGAGACCCAGTACTTC. This codes for CASSPEAFGQETQYF. The whole variable domain, remainder taken from reference TRBV5-1 and TRBJ2-5, is KAGVTQTPRYLIKTRGQQVTLSCSPISGHRSVSWYQQTPGQGLQFLFEYFSETQRNKGNFPGRFSGRQFSNSRSEMNVSTLELGDSALYLCASSPEAFGQETQYFGPGTRLLVL.